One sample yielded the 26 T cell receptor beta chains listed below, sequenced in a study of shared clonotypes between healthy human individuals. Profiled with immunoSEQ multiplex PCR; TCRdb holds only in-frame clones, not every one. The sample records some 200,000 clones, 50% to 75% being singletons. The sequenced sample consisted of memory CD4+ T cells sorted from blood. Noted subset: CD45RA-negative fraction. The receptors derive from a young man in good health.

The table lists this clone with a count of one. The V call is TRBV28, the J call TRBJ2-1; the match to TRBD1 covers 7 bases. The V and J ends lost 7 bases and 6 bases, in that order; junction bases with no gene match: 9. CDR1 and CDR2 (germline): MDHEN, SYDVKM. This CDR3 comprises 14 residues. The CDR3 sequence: CASIEQGYGNEQFF. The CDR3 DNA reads TGTGCCAGCATCGAACAGGGGTATGGCAATGAGCAGTTCTTC.

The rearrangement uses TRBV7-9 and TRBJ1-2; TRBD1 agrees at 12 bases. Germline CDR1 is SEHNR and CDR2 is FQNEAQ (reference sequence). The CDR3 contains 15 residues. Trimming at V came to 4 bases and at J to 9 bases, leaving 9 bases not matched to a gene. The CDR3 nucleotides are TGTGCCAGCAGCTCGCCAGGGACAGGGGGCCCGAGCTACACCTTC. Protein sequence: CASSSPGTGGPSYTF.

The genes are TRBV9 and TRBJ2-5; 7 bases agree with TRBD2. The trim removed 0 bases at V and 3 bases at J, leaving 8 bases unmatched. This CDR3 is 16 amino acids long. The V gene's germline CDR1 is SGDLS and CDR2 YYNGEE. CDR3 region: CASSVASLAGKETQYF. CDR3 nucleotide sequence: TGTGCCAGCAGCGTAGCGTCTTTAGCGGGTAAAGAGACCCAGTACTTC.

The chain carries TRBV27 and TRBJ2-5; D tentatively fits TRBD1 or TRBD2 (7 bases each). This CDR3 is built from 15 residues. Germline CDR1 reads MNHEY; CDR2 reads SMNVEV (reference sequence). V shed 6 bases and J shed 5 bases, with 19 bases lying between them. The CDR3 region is CASRTRGGPYETQYF. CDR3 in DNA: TGTGCCAGCAGAACCAGGGGGGGGCCCTATGAGACCCAGTACTTC.

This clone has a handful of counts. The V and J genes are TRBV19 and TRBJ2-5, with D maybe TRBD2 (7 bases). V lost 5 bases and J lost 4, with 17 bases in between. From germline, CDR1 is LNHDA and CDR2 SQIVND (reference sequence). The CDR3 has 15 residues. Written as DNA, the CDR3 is TGTGCCAGTAGTGTGGCTAGCGGAGGGGGAGAGACCCAGTACTTC. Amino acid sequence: CASSVASGGGETQYF.

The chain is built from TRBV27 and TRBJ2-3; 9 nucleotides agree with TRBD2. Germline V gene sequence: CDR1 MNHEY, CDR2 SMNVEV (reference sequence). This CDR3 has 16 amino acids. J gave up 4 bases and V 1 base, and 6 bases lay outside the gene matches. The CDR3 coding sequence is TGTGCCAGCAGTTTATTTGGGGGACTAGCCCCAGATACGCAGTATTTT. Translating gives CASSLFGGLAPDTQYF.

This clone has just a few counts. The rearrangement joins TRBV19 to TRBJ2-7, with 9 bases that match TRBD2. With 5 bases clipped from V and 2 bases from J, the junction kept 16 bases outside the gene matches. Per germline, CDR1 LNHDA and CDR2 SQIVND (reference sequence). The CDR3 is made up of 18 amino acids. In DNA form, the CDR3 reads TGTGCCAGTAGTCCGCTCGGTCGGCTAGCGGGATCCACCTACGAGCAGTACTTC. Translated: CASSPLGRLAGSTYEQYF.

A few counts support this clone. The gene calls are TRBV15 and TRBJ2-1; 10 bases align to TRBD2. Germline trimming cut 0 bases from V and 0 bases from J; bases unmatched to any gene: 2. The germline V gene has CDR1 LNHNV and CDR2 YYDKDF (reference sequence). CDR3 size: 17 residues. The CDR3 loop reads CATSRETSGNSYNEQFF. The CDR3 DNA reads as TGTGCCACCAGCAGAGAAACTAGCGGGAACTCCTACAATGAGCAGTTCTTC.

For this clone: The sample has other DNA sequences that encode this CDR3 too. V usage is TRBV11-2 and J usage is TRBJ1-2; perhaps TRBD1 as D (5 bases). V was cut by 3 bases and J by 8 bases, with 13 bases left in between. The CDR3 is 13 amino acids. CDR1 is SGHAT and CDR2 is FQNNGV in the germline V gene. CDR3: CASSLRGGRGYTF. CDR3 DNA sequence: TGTGCCAGCAGCTTGCGGGGCGGGCGGGGCTACACCTTC. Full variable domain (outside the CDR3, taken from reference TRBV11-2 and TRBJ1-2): EAGVAQSPRYKIIEKRQSVAFWCNPISGHATLYWYQQILGQGPKLLIQFQNNGVVDDSQLPKDRFSAERLKGVDSTLKIQPAKLEDSAVYLCASSLRGGRGYTFGSGTRLTVV.

This CDR3 reads CASKAVTSTDTQYF. DNA of the CDR3: TGCGCCAGCAAGGCCGTTACTAGCACAGATACGCAGTATTTT. The chain is built from TRBV5-1 and TRBJ2-3; D remains unclear. This CDR3 comprises 14 residues. V was pared by 6 bases and J by 0 bases, with 11 bases between. The germline gives CDR1 SGHRS, CDR2 YFSETQ. Filled out from reference TRBV5-1 and TRBJ2-3, the complete variable domain reads KAGVTQTPRYLIKTRGQQVTLSCSPISGHRSVSWYQQTPGQGLQFLFEYFSETQRNKGNFPGRFSGRQFSNSRSEMNVSTLELGDSALYLCASKAVTSTDTQYFGPGTRLTVL.

Here the CDR3 reads CASSSSSSYNEQFF. CDR3 DNA: TGTGCCAGCAGCTCCAGTAGCTCCTACAATGAGCAGTTCTTC. The chain joins TRBV7-8 to TRBJ2-1; D unclear. The CDR3 consists of 14 residues. V was clipped by 4 bases and J by 0 bases, with 7 bases between them. CDR1 SGHVS and CDR2 FQNEAQ come from the germline V gene.

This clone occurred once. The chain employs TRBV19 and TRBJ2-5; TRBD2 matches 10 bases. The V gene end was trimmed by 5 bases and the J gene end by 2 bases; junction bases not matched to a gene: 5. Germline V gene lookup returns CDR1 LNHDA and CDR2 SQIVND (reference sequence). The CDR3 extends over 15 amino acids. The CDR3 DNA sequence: TGTGCCAGTAGTTTCGGGACTAGCGTACAAGAGACCCAGTACTTC. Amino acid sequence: CASSFGTSVQETQYF.

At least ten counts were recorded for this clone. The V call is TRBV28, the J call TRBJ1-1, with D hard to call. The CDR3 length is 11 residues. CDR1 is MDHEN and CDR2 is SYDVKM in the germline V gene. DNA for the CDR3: TGTGTGACGGAAGGGAACACTGAAGCTTTCTTT. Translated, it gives CVTEGNTEAFF.

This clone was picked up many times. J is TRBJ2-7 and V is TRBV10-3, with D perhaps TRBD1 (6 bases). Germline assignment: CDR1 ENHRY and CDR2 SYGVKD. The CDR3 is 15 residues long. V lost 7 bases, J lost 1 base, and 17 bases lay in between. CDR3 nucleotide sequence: TGTGCCATCAAACTAGACAGGTCCGGATCCTACGAGCAGTACTTC. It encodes CAIKLDRSGSYEQYF.

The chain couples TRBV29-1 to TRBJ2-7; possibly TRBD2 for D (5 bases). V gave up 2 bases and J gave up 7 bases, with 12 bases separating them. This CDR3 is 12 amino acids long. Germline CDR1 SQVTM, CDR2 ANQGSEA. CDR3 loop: CSVESGPGEQYF. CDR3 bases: TGCAGCGTTGAAAGTGGTCCGGGGGAGCAGTACTTC.

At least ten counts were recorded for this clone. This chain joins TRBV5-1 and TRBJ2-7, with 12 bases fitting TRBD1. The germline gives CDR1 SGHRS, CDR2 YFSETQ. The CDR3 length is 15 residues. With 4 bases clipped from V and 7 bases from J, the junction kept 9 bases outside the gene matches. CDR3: CASSIPGQGADEQYF. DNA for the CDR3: TGCGCCAGCAGCATCCCGGGACAGGGGGCCGATGAGCAGTACTTC.

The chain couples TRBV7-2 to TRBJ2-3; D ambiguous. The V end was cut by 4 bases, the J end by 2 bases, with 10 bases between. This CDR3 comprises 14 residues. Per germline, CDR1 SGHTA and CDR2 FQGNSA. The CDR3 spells CASSSRQITDTQYF. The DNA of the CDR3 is TGTGCCAGCAGCTCGAGGCAGATCACAGATACGCAGTATTTT.

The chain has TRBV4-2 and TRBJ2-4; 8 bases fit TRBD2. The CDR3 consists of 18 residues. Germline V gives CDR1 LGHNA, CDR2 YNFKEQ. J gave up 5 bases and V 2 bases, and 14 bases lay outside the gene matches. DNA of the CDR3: TGTGCCAGCAGCCAATTTGGGATAGGTAGCGGGGCCCAAAACATTCAGTACTTC. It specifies CASSQFGIGSGAQNIQYF.

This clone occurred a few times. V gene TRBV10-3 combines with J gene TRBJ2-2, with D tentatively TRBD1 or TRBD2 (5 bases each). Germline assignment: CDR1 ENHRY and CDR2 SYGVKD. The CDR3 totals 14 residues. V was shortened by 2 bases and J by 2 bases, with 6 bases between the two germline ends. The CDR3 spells CAISEGGNTGELFF. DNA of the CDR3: TGTGCCATCAGTGAGGGGGGAAACACCGGGGAGCTGTTTTTT.

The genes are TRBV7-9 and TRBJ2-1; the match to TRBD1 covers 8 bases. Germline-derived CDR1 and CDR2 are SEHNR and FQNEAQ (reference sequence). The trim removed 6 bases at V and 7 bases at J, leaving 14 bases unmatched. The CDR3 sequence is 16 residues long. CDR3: CASRKKGQGAQNEQFF. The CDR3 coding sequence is TGTGCCAGCAGGAAAAAGGGGCAGGGGGCGCAGAATGAGCAGTTCTTC. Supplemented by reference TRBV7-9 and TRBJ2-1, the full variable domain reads DTGVSQNPRHKITKRGQNVTFRCDPISEHNRLYWYRQTLGQGPEFLTYFQNEAQLEKSRLLSDRFSAERPKGSFSTLEIQRTEQGDSAMYLCASRKKGQGAQNEQFFGPGTRLTVL.

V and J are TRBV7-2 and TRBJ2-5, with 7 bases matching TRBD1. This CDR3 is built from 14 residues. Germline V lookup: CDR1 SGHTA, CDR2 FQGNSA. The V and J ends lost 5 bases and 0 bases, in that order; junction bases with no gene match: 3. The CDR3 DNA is TGTGCCAGCAGCGTACAGGGGTACCAAGAGACCCAGTACTTC. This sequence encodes CASSVQGYQETQYF.

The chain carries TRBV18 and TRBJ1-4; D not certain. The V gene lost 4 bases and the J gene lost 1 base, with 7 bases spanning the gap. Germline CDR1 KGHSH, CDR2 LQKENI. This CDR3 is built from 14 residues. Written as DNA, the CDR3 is TGTGCCAGCTCACTACGTCAAACTAATGAAAAACTGTTTTTT. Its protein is CASSLRQTNEKLFF. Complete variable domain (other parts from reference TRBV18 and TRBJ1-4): NAGVMQNPRHLVRRRGQEARLRCSPMKGHSHVYWYRQLPEEGLKFMVYLQKENIIDESGMPKERFSAEFPKEGPSILRIQQVVRGDSAAYFCASSLRQTNEKLFFGSGTQLSVL.

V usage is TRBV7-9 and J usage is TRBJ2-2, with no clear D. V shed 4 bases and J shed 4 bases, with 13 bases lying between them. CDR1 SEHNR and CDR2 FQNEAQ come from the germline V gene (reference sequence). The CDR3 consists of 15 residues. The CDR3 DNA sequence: TGTGCCAGCAGCTCCCCTGTATTGGGCACCGGGGAGCTGTTTTTT. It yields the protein CASSSPVLGTGELFF.

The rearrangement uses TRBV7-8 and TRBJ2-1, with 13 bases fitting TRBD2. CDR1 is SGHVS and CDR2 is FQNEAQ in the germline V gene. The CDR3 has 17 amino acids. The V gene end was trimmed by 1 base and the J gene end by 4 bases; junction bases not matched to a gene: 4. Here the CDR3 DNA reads TGTGCCAGCAGCTTAGATGGGACTAGCGGGGATTACAATGAGCAGTTCTTC. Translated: CASSLDGTSGDYNEQFF.

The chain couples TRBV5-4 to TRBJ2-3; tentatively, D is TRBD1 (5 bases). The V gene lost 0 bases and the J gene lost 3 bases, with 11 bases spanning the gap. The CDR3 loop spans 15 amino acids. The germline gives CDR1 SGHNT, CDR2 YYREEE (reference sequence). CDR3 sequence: CASSLGRQGTDTQYF. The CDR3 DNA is TGTGCCAGCAGCTTGGGGCGGCAGGGTACAGATACGCAGTATTTT.

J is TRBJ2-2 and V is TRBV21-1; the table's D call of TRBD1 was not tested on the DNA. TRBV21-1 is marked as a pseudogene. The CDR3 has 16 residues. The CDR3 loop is CASSKGSLGGTGELFF. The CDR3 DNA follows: TGTGCCAGCAGCAAAGGTTCTTTAGGGGGCACCGGGGAGCTGTTTTTT.